This T cell receptor (beta chain) appears in the sequencing data of a study of blood T cell repertoires in COVID-19. V was clipped by 0 bases and J by 2 bases; unmatched bases: 7. CDR1 MGHRA and CDR2 YSYEKL come from the germline V gene. The CDR3 has 17 residues. Method: immunoSEQ multiplex PCR; TCRdb's copy keeps in-frame clones and lacks some. The table lists roughly 190,000 clones, 75% to 85% of them singletons. This chain uses TRBV4-1 with TRBJ2-1; 7 nucleotides agree with TRBD2. The receptor was derived from a man in his sixties with acute or convalescent COVID-19. Sequenced: peripheral blood. The CDR3 spells CASSQDRGSAAYNEQFF. CDR3 DNA sequence: TGCGCCAGCAGCCAAGATCGCGGGAGCGCTGCCTACAATGAGCAGTTCTTC.